The 20 T cell receptor beta chains in this list originate from one sample, sequenced in a study of cytomegalovirus exposure and HLA in healthy donors. With 60 Vbeta and 13 Jbeta primers, the PCR was carried out. Clones were sequenced by immunoSEQ multiplex PCR, and TCRdb holds only the in-frame ones, with some missing. The data hold tens of thousands of clones, with about 89% observed a single time. The source material was PBMCs. The receptors originated from a man aged 30-40 years in good health and CMV-seropositive.

This chain connects TRBV2 to TRBJ2-5; 7 bases line up with TRBD2. Germline V gene sequence: CDR1 SNHLY, CDR2 FYNNEI. Germline trimming cut 6 bases from V and 3 bases from J; bases unmatched to any gene: 1. The length of the CDR3 is 12 residues. The CDR3 DNA sequence: TGTGCCAGCAGCCTAGCGGAAGAGACCCAGTACTTC. Residues: CASSLAEETQYF.

This sequence joins TRBV28 and TRBJ1-4, with a tentative D call TRBD1 (5 bases). The CDR3 covers 13 residues. Germline V CDR1 and CDR2: MDHEN, SYDVKM. V gave up 5 bases and J gave up 7 bases, with 11 bases separating them. The CDR3 nucleotides read TGTGCCAGCAGTCAGGGTAATGTTGAAAAACTGTTTTTT. Protein product: CASSQGNVEKLFF.

The chain employs TRBV5-6 and TRBJ2-1, with TRBD1 matching 9 bases. V lost 5 bases and J lost 8; bases outside the gene matches: 5. The germline V gene has CDR1 SGHDT and CDR2 YYEEEE. CDR3 size: 13 residues. The CDR3 reads CASRHTGGDEQFF. The DNA for the CDR3 is TGTGCCAGCAGACACACAGGGGGCGATGAGCAGTTCTTC.

The chain carries TRBV29-1 and TRBJ2-7; 8 positions match TRBD1. J gave up 5 bases and V 3 bases, and 6 bases lay outside the gene matches. Germline-derived CDR1 and CDR2 are SQVTM and ANQGSEA. The CDR3 has 13 amino acids. CDR3 in amino acids: CSVDRQGAHEQYF. The CDR3 nucleotides read TGCAGCGTTGATCGGCAGGGGGCACACGAGCAGTACTTC.

The chain employs TRBV5-1 and TRBJ2-1; 8 nucleotides align to TRBD2. The length of the CDR3 is 15 residues. With 4 bases clipped from V and 2 bases from J, the junction kept 5 bases outside the gene matches. CDR1 SGHRS and CDR2 YFSETQ come from the germline V gene. The CDR3 region is CASSVTSVTYNEQFF. As DNA, the CDR3 is TGCGCCAGCAGCGTGACTAGCGTAACCTACAATGAGCAGTTCTTC. Drawing the rest from reference TRBV5-1 and TRBJ2-1, the complete variable domain is KAGVTQTPRYLIKTRGQQVTLSCSPISGHRSVSWYQQTPGQGLQFLFEYFSETQRNKGNFPGRFSGRQFSNSRSEMNVSTLELGDSALYLCASSVTSVTYNEQFFGPGTRLTVL.

This clone occurred once. The V and J genes are TRBV5-6 and TRBJ2-3, with TRBD1 matching 9 bases. Per germline, CDR1 SGHDT and CDR2 YYEEEE. V lost 1 base and J lost 3; bases outside the gene matches: 6. The CDR3 runs 16 residues. The DNA for the CDR3 is TGTGCCAGCAGCTTGCCTGGACAGGGGAATACAGATACGCAGTATTTT. Protein sequence: CASSLPGQGNTDTQYF.

The chain employs TRBV27 and TRBJ2-2; tentatively, D is TRBD1 (7 bases). The CDR3 is made up of 20 amino acids. Germline values: CDR1 MNHEY, CDR2 SMNVEV (reference sequence). Trimming removed 2 bases from V and 0 bases from J, with 22 bases in between. The CDR3 reads CASSLRSGRGVRPNTGELFF. The CDR3 DNA sequence: TGTGCCAGCAGTTTACGTTCGGGCAGGGGGGTAAGGCCGAACACCGGGGAGCTGTTTTTT.

The chain couples TRBV6-5 to TRBJ2-7, with D possibly TRBD1 on 6 matching bases. Germline CDR1 and CDR2: MNHEY and SVGAGI. The CDR3 contains 14 residues. V was pared by 6 bases and J by 0 bases, with 12 bases between. CDR3 sequence reads: CASRKTGDSYEQYF. CDR3 DNA: TGTGCCAGCAGGAAGACAGGAGACTCCTACGAGCAGTACTTC.

The rearrangement joins TRBV11-2 to TRBJ1-2, with TRBD1 matching over 7 bases. The CDR3 totals 17 residues. Germline V gives CDR1 SGHAT, CDR2 FQNNGV. V dropped 1 base and J dropped 2; count of bases not matched to a gene: 10. CDR3 protein: CASSLGQGVIRNYGYTF. The CDR3 region has the DNA TGTGCCAGCAGCTTAGGACAGGGAGTGATCAGGAACTATGGCTACACCTTC.

The chain uses TRBV4-1 and TRBJ2-3; 12 bases fit TRBD2. This CDR3 is 19 amino acids long. V trimming: 2 bases; J trimming: 5 bases; junction bases outside the gene matches: 14. Per the germline V gene, CDR1 is MGHRA and CDR2 is YSYEKL. CDR3 loop: CASSQLRLAGGPYGDTQYF. The CDR3 DNA is TGCGCCAGCAGCCAATTGAGGCTAGCGGGAGGGCCTTACGGAGATACGCAGTATTTT.

V usage is TRBV27 and J usage is TRBJ2-2; TRBD1 agrees at 10 bases. CDR3 length equals 16 residues. CDR1 is MNHEY, CDR2 SMNVEV, per germline (reference sequence). The J segment lost 7 bases and the V segment lost 2 bases, leaving 7 bases of the junction unmatched. CDR3 DNA sequence: TGTGCCAGCAGTTTAATCGACAGGGGGCATCACGGGGAGCTGTTTTTT. This translates into CASSLIDRGHHGELFF.

The chain joins TRBV9 to TRBJ1-5, with 7 bases identical to TRBD1. Per the germline V gene, CDR1 is SGDLS and CDR2 is YYNGEE. The CDR3 totals 15 residues. Trimming cost V 0 bases and J 6 bases; bases outside gene matches: 6. CDR3 sequence (DNA): TGTGCCAGCAGCGTAGACTCCCAGGGGGGTCAGCCCCAGCATTTT. It specifies CASSVDSQGGQPQHF.

This clone was seen a handful of times. This sequence joins TRBV7-9 and TRBJ2-1; D gene ambiguous. Germline V gene sequence: CDR1 SEHNR, CDR2 FQNEAQ (reference sequence). V lost 5 bases, J lost 4 bases, and 12 bases lay in between. The CDR3 sequence is 14 residues long. The CDR3 nucleotides are TGTGCCAGCAGCCCAAATAAAGCGTACAATGAGCAGTTCTTC. It specifies CASSPNKAYNEQFF. The entire variable domain, with the rest obtained from reference TRBV7-9 and TRBJ2-1, is as follows: DTGVSQNPRHKITKRGQNVTFRCDPISEHNRLYWYRQTLGQGPEFLTYFQNEAQLEKSRLLSDRFSAERPKGSFSTLEIQRTEQGDSAMYLCASSPNKAYNEQFFGPGTRLTVL.

This chain joins TRBV5-1 and TRBJ2-5; D is possibly TRBD1 (6 bases). The germline V gene encodes CDR1 SGHRS and CDR2 YFSETQ. CDR3 length: 14 amino acids. Between the trimmed V and J ends, which lost 4 bases and 4 bases, there was a span of 14 bases. The CDR3: CASSGTGQRETQYF. For the CDR3, the DNA is TGCGCCAGCAGCGGCACAGGGCAGCGAGAGACCCAGTACTTC.

This clone is a singleton in its sample. V is TRBV27 and J is TRBJ1-1, with D possibly matching TRBD1 (5 bases). Germline V gene lookup returns CDR1 MNHEY and CDR2 SMNVEV (reference sequence). This CDR3 is 13 amino acids long. Trimming cost V 6 bases and J 4 bases, with 12 bases left between them. The chain's CDR3 is CASRPFRGTEAFF. CDR3 DNA sequence: TGTGCCAGCAGGCCCTTTAGGGGCACTGAAGCTTTCTTT.

V and J are TRBV2 and TRBJ1-2; possible D gene TRBD1, 5 bases. CDR3 size: 13 residues. Germline values: CDR1 SNHLY, CDR2 FYNNEI. V lost 6 bases and J lost 3, with 11 bases in between. This chain's CDR3 is CASRSDTHYGYTF. CDR3 nucleotide sequence: TGTGCCAGCAGATCGGACACCCACTATGGCTACACCTTC.

This clone came up once. V is TRBV5-1 and J is TRBJ2-7; D might be TRBD2 (5 bases). CDR3 length equals 12 residues. The V end was cut by 4 bases, the J end by 2 bases, with 7 bases between. Looked up from germline, CDR1 is SGHRS and CDR2 is YFSETQ. The CDR3, as DNA: TGCGCCAGCAGCCCCGGGGCCTACGAGCAGTACTTC. This encodes CASSPGAYEQYF.

This clone was seen a few times. The gene calls are TRBV5-6 and TRBJ2-5; a possible D gene is TRBD1 (6 bases). Between the trimmed V and J ends, which lost 3 bases and 4 bases, there was a span of 16 bases. The length of the CDR3 is 15 residues. CDR1 is SGHDT, CDR2 YYEEEE, per germline. The DNA for the CDR3 is TGTGCCAGCAGCTCAGTCCTACAGGGATTAGAGACCCAGTACTTC. Encoded protein: CASSSVLQGLETQYF.

This chain uses TRBV6-1 with TRBJ1-4; 9 bases are a match to TRBD1. After removal of 8 bases from V and 7 bases from J, the junction contained 8 bases not matched to a gene. The CDR3 has 14 amino acids. Germline loops: CDR1 MNHNS, CDR2 SASEGT. The CDR3 DNA sequence: TGTGCCAGCCGATTAGGGACAGGGAGTGAAAAACTGTTTTTT. Translated: CASRLGTGSEKLFF.

This chain joins TRBV16 and TRBJ2-3; 7 positions agree with TRBD1. There are 16 residues in the CDR3. The ends lost 3 bases at V and 2 bases at J; junction bases unmatched: 8. Looked up from germline, CDR1 is KGHSY and CDR2 is FQNENV. The CDR3 nucleotides read TGTGCCAGCAGCCATTCGGGACAGAAAATCACAGATACGCAGTATTTT. The encoded protein is CASSHSGQKITDTQYF.